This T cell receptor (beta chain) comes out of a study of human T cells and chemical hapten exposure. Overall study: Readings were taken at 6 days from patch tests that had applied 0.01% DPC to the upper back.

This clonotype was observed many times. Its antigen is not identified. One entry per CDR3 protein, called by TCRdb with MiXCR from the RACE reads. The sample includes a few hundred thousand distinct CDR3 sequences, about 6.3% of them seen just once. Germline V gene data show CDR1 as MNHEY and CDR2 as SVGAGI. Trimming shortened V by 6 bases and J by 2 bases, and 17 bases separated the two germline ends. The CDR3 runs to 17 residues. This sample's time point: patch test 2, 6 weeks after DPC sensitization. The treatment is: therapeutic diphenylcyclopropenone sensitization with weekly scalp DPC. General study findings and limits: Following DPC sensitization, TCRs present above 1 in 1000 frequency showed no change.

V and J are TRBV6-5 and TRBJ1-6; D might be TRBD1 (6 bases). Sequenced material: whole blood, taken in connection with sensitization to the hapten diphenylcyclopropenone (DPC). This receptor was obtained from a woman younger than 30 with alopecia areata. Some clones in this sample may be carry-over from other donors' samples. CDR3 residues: CASRPTSGVAYNSPLHF. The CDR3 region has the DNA TGTGCCAGCAGGCCCACTTCAGGGGTCGCCTATAATTCACCCCTCCACTTT.